Following are 21 T cell receptor beta chains from one sample sequenced in a study of T-cell memory formation after mild COVID-19. TCRdb itself ran the 5' RACE reads through MiXCR, one entry per CDR3 protein. The profile covers about 250,000 distinct CDR3 sequences, with 15% appearing a single time and 2% to 2.5% taken by the ten largest. The sample taken for sequencing was PBMCs or a T cell subset sorted from them (not recorded which). The receptors stem from an adult woman who had mild COVID-19 (a few samples of this study predate the infection). Cell type and time point are not known.

There are many counts of this clonotype. The chain uses TRBV7-9 and TRBJ2-3; TRBD2 aligns across 12 bases. V shed 1 base and J 1 base; nucleotides not matched to a gene: 0. CDR3 length: 16 residues. Germline V lookup: CDR1 SEHNR, CDR2 FQNEAQ (reference sequence). DNA for the CDR3: TGTGCCAGCAGCTTAGGGACTAGCGGGGGCACAGATACGCAGTATTTT. It codes for CASSLGTSGGTDTQYF. The full variable domain, in which reference TRBV7-9 and TRBJ2-3 provide the parts outside the CDR3, is DTGVSQNPRHKITKRGQNVTFRCDPISEHNRLYWYRQTLGQGPEFLTYFQNEAQLEKSRLLSDRFSAERPKGSFSTLEIQRTEQGDSAMYLCASSLGTSGGTDTQYFGPGTRLTVL.

In its sample, this clonotype was seen many times. The chain joins TRBV19 to TRBJ1-2, with TRBD1 matching over 9 bases. Germline-derived CDR1 and CDR2 are LNHDA and SQIVND (reference sequence). Trimming took 10 bases from V and 9 from J; bases not matched to a gene: 12. The CDR3 has 13 amino acids. The chain's CDR3 is CATDLGTGTSYTF. The CDR3, as DNA: TGTGCCACAGACCTCGGGACAGGGACGAGCTACACCTTC. Supplemented by reference TRBV19 and TRBJ1-2, the full variable domain reads DGGITQSPKYLFRKEGQNVTLSCEQNLNHDAMYWYRQDPGQGLRLIYYSQIVNDFQKGDIAEGYSVSREKKESFPLTVTSAQKNPTAFYLCATDLGTGTSYTFGSGTRLTVV.

This clonotype has more than one count but fewer than ten. The rearrangement uses TRBV6-2 or TRBV6-3 and TRBJ1-3; TRBD1 is a possible D gene (6 bases). Germline CDR1 MNHEY, CDR2 SVGEGT. V was cut by 5 bases and J by 0 bases, with 11 bases left in between. This CDR3 region has 15 residues. The CDR3 bases are TGTGCCAGCAGTATGGACAGTGTCTCTGGAAACACCATATATTTT. This translates into CASSMDSVSGNTIYF.

CDR3 amino acids: CASSRGGALHF. Written as DNA, the CDR3 is TGTGCCAGCAGCCGAGGCGGGGCCCTCCACTTT. The rearrangement joins TRBV3-1 to TRBJ1-6; D not resolved. The CDR3 runs to 11 residues. CDR1 LGHDT and CDR2 YNNKEL come from the germline V gene (reference sequence). V lost 4 bases and J lost 14, with 9 bases in between. Full variable domain (rest looked up from reference TRBV3-1 and TRBJ1-6): DTAVSQTPKYLVTQMGNDKSIKCEQNLGHDTMYWYKQDSKKFLKIMFSYNNKELIINETVPNRFSPKSPDKAHLNLHINSLELGDSAVYFCASSRGGALHFGNGTRLTVT.

Many counts were recorded for this clonotype. This chain uses TRBV5-1 with TRBJ1-6; tentative D call: TRBD1 (6 bases). V was clipped by 4 bases and J by 7 bases, with 15 bases between them. Germline V gene sequence: CDR1 SGHRS, CDR2 YFSETQ. This CDR3 comprises 15 residues. CDR3: CASSAAQGSNSPLHF. DNA for the CDR3: TGCGCCAGCAGCGCCGCACAGGGTTCCAATTCACCCCTCCACTTT.

V gene TRBV20-1 combines with J gene TRBJ2-1; the match to TRBD2 covers 11 bases. CDR1 is DFQATT, CDR2 SNEGSKA, per germline (reference sequence). The J segment lost 10 bases and the V segment lost 0 bases, leaving 11 bases of the junction unmatched. This CDR3 is built from 16 residues. The DNA for the CDR3 is TGCAGTGCTAGAGATCGGGTTAGCGGGGGGGCGAACGAGCAGTTCTTC. Residues: CSARDRVSGGANEQFF.

This clonotype was counted between two and nine times. V is TRBV19 and J is TRBJ2-1; 9 bases fit TRBD2. The V gene end was trimmed by 0 bases and the J gene end by 4 bases; junction bases not matched to a gene: 1. The CDR3 sequence is 15 residues long. Germline V gene data show CDR1 as LNHDA and CDR2 as SQIVND (reference sequence). Here the CDR3 reads CASSIESGGYNEQFF. In DNA, the CDR3 is TGTGCCAGTAGTATAGAAAGCGGGGGGTACAATGAGCAGTTCTTC. Using reference TRBV19 and TRBJ2-1 for the parts outside the CDR3, the full variable domain is DGGITQSPKYLFRKEGQNVTLSCEQNLNHDAMYWYRQDPGQGLRLIYYSQIVNDFQKGDIAEGYSVSREKKESFPLTVTSAQKNPTAFYLCASSIESGGYNEQFFGPGTRLTVL.

This clonotype came up a few times. J is TRBJ2-7 and V is TRBV11-2, with D tentatively TRBD1 (5 bases). Germline V gives CDR1 SGHAT, CDR2 FQNNGV. This CDR3 region has 14 residues. Trimming stripped 4 bases from V and 4 bases from J, with 14 bases between. As DNA, the CDR3 is TGTGCCAGCAGCTCCAACCAGGGATCTTACGAGCAGTACTTC. Translating it yields CASSSNQGSYEQYF.

This clonotype was counted only a few times. The CDR3 nucleotides read TGTGCCACCAGTGATTTGATGGTGGCCCCTACGCAGTATTTT. This sequence encodes CATSDLMVAPTQYF. The J gene is TRBJ2-3, the V gene TRBV24-1; no reliable D call. V lost 0 bases, J lost 8 bases, and 11 bases lay in between. Germline loops: CDR1 KGHDR, CDR2 SFDVKD. The CDR3 extends over 14 amino acids.

This clonotype was counted between two and nine times. This rearrangement joins TRBV5-1 to TRBJ1-1; 9 nucleotides align to TRBD1. There are 16 residues in the CDR3. The V segment lost 0 bases and the J segment 5 bases; nucleotides outside the gene matches: 8. Germline loops: CDR1 SGHRS, CDR2 YFSETQ. The CDR3 DNA is TGCGCCAGCAGCTTGGAGGGGACAGGGCCCGGGACTGAAGCTTTCTTT. Translating gives CASSLEGTGPGTEAFF. Together with reference TRBV5-1 and TRBJ1-1, the CDR3 gives the full variable domain: KAGVTQTPRYLIKTRGQQVTLSCSPISGHRSVSWYQQTPGQGLQFLFEYFSETQRNKGNFPGRFSGRQFSNSRSEMNVSTLELGDSALYLCASSLEGTGPGTEAFFGQGTRLTVV.

Only a few counts were recorded for this clonotype. This chain joins TRBV5-5 and TRBJ1-4, with D tentatively TRBD1 (5 bases). Trimming pared 3 bases from V and 5 bases from J, leaving 14 bases between. Germline values: CDR1 SGHKS, CDR2 YYEKEE (reference sequence). The CDR3 runs 15 residues. The CDR3 DNA is TGTGCCAGCAGCTGGGGGAACAGGCTGAATGAAAAACTGTTTTTT. It encodes CASSWGNRLNEKLFF.

The J gene is TRBJ1-2, the V gene TRBV7-9, with unresolved D. This CDR3 contains 12 residues. Germline V gene sequence: CDR1 SEHNR, CDR2 FQNEAQ (reference sequence). V was pared by 5 bases and J by 9 bases, with 13 bases between. The CDR3, as DNA: TGTGCCAGCAGCCCCAGCTCTGGGAGCTACACCTTC. It is translated as CASSPSSGSYTF. The whole variable domain, filled in from reference TRBV7-9 and TRBJ1-2, reads DTGVSQNPRHKITKRGQNVTFRCDPISEHNRLYWYRQTLGQGPEFLTYFQNEAQLEKSRLLSDRFSAERPKGSFSTLEIQRTEQGDSAMYLCASSPSSGSYTFGSGTRLTVV.

The gene calls are TRBV7-8 and TRBJ2-2, with TRBD2 matching over 13 bases. The V segment lost 0 bases and the J segment 5 bases; nucleotides outside the gene matches: 0. Per germline, CDR1 SGHVS and CDR2 FQNEAQ. The CDR3 spans 16 residues. This chain's CDR3 is CASSLALAGGTGELFF. The CDR3 nucleotides are TGTGCCAGCAGCTTAGCACTAGCGGGGGGGACCGGGGAGCTGTTTTTT.

Only a few counts were recorded for this clonotype. The rearrangement joins TRBV24-1 to TRBJ2-1; TRBD2 agrees at 11 bases. V dropped 2 bases and J dropped 10; count of bases not matched to a gene: 9. The CDR3 has 16 residues. Germline CDR1 is KGHDR and CDR2 is SFDVKD. CDR3 loop: CATSDYLAGGTQEQFF. CDR3 nucleotide sequence: TGTGCCACCAGTGATTACCTAGCGGGAGGAACTCAAGAGCAGTTCTTC.

This chain uses TRBV20-1 with TRBJ1-1; 7 positions agree with TRBD1. The germline V gene has CDR1 DFQATT and CDR2 SNEGSKA (reference sequence). Germline trimming cut 2 bases from V and 3 bases from J; bases unmatched to any gene: 3. The CDR3 is 13 amino acids. For the CDR3, the DNA is TGCAGTGCTAGACAGGGGGGACACACTGAAGCTTTCTTT. Amino acid sequence: CSARQGGHTEAFF.

In its sample, this clonotype was seen many times. The chain combines TRBV7-9 with TRBJ2-2; the D is unclear. The CDR3 consists of 15 residues. V was clipped by 0 bases and J by 6 bases, with 11 bases between them. CDR1 is SEHNR and CDR2 is FQNEAQ in the germline V gene (reference sequence). In DNA, the CDR3 is TGTGCCAGCAGCTTAGCTATCGTCGGATCCGGGGAGCTGTTTTTT. Its translation is CASSLAIVGSGELFF.

The rearrangement joins TRBV2 to TRBJ1-5, with unresolved D. V lost 0 bases, J lost 6 bases, and 6 bases lay in between. The CDR3 totals 13 residues. Germline loops: CDR1 SNHLY, CDR2 FYNNEI. Written as DNA, the CDR3 is TGTGCCAGCAGTGAAGCGGGGTTTCAGCCCCAGCATTTT. Encoded protein: CASSEAGFQPQHF. The variable domain in full, with the rest retrieved from reference TRBV2 and TRBJ1-5, is EPEVTQTPSHQVTQMGQEVILRCVPISNHLYFYWYRQILGQKVEFLVSFYNNEISEKSEIFDDQFSVERPDGSNFTLKIRSTKLEDSAMYFCASSEAGFQPQHFGDGTRLSIL.

This clonotype was observed at least ten times. V gene TRBV23-1 combines with J gene TRBJ1-2; D is perhaps TRBD1 (6 bases). TRBV23-1 falls under the ORF class, with uncertain function. Trimming removed 7 bases from V and 4 bases from J, with 19 bases in between. The CDR3 is 15 residues long. CDR3 region: CASKHGQCPTYGYTF. The CDR3 bases are TGCGCCAGCAAGCACGGACAGTGCCCTACCTATGGCTACACCTTC.

The rearrangement joins TRBV6-6 to TRBJ2-5; D unresolved. V lost 5 bases to trimming and J lost 7 bases, with 20 bases between them. This CDR3 has 15 amino acids. Per the germline V gene, CDR1 is MNHNY and CDR2 is SVGAGI (reference sequence). The CDR3 protein is CASSGSDRSKGTQYF. The CDR3 DNA follows: TGTGCCAGCAGTGGATCGGACCGTTCGAAGGGGACCCAGTACTTC.

Ten or more counts support this clonotype. This chain links TRBV5-1 with TRBJ2-3; the match to TRBD1 covers 7 bases. CDR1 and CDR2 from the germline V gene are SGHRS and YFSETQ. The V gene end was trimmed by 4 bases and the J gene end by 2 bases; junction bases not matched to a gene: 4. The CDR3 length is 14 residues. The CDR3, as DNA: TGCGCCAGCAGCCAGGGACAGTTCACAGATACGCAGTATTTT. Its translation: CASSQGQFTDTQYF.

This chain uses TRBV5-1 with TRBJ2-1; 9 bases are shared with TRBD2. This CDR3 has 19 amino acids. V lost 0 bases, J lost 7 bases, and 17 bases stayed unmatched. CDR1 and CDR2 from the germline V gene are SGHRS and YFSETQ. Here the CDR3 reads CASSLEEQALAGPGNEQFF. As DNA, the CDR3 is TGCGCCAGCAGCTTGGAGGAGCAAGCCCTAGCGGGACCGGGGAATGAGCAGTTCTTC.